The T cell receptor beta chain under discussion was sequenced for a study of post-analysis software for immune sequencing data. Overall study: Relapsing-remitting, secondary progressive and progressive-relapsing forms of multiple sclerosis all featured among disease courses. Study results and limitations: When compared against controls, multiple sclerosis patients showed significantly lower normalized Chao1 diversity. Samples from one preparation batch, clustered by F measure, grouped strongly together.

TCR beta libraries were prepared from cDNA with unique molecular identifiers. A population of about 1 to 11 million T cells gave rise to roughly 0.5 million cDNA molecules. TCRdb itself ran the PCR reads through MiXCR, one entry per CDR3 protein. This sample has 650,000 to 850,000 distinct CDR3 sequences, with more than 45% found just once. This clonotype occurred once. Its matching antigen is unknown. Sequencing was performed on blood. The receptor comes from a girl aged 10 to 17 with multiple sclerosis.

The CDR3 nucleotides are TGTGCCAGCAGCCTCCGGGACAGACCCTCGGACGAGCAGTACTTC. Amino acids: CASSLRDRPSDEQYF. J is TRBJ2-4 and V is TRBV7-9; TRBD1 aligns across 7 bases. Judging by the DNA end, TRBJ2-7 fits better; the J call may be wrong. This CDR3 contains 15 residues. CDR1 and CDR2 (germline): SEHNR, FQNEAQ (reference sequence).